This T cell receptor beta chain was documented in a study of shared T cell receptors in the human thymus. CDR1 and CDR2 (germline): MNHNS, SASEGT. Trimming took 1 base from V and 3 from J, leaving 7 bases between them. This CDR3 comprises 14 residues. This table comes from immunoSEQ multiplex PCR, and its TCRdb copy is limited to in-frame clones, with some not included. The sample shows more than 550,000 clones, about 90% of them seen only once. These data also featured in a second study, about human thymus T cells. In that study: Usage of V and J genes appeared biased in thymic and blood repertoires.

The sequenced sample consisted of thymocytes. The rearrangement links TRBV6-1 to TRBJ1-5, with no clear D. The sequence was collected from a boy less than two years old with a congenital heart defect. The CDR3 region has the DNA TGTGCCAGCAGTGAAGGCAGAAACAATCAGCCCCAGCATTTT. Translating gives CASSEGRNNQPQHF.